A selection of T cell receptor beta chains follows, all from one sample in a study of blood T cell repertoires in COVID-19. TCRdb's copy holds only in-frame clones and misses some; the assay was immunoSEQ multiplex PCR. This table has just over 300,000 clones, about 89% appearing once. Material for sequencing was PBMCs or T cells enriched from blood (not recorded which). The receptors were sampled from a middle-aged woman who had recovered from COVID-19. Both conserved end residues are part of each CDR3. The order of the fields is CDR3 length, J gene, V gene, CDR3 protein.

cdr3_length: 12
j_call: TRBJ2-7
v_call: TRBV11-3
cdr3_aa: CASSLALGTQYF

cdr3_length: 16
j_call: TRBJ2-2
v_call: TRBV7-7
cdr3_aa: CASSLTAGVRSGELFF

cdr3_length: 14
j_call: TRBJ2-1
v_call: TRBV6-2/TRBV6-3
cdr3_aa: CASSYSGGYNEQFF

cdr3_length: 14
j_call: TRBJ1-1
v_call: TRBV19
cdr3_aa: CASRPGTGVPRAFF

cdr3_length: 16
j_call: TRBJ1-4
v_call: TRBV27
cdr3_aa: CASSSLGSEANEKLFF

cdr3_length: 14
j_call: TRBJ2-7
v_call: TRBV7-2
cdr3_aa: CASSPDRDAYEQYF

cdr3_length: 15
j_call: TRBJ2-2
v_call: TRBV6-1
cdr3_aa: CASSEHGDGTGELFF

cdr3_length: 17
j_call: TRBJ2-1
v_call: TRBV5-6
cdr3_aa: CASSLRTSGIRGNEQFF

cdr3_length: 12
j_call: TRBJ2-7
v_call: TRBV3-1/TRBV3-2
cdr3_aa: CASSQRSNEQYF

cdr3_length: 12
j_call: TRBJ2-1
v_call: TRBV30
cdr3_aa: CTLGPSYNEQFF

cdr3_length: 14
j_call: TRBJ2-5
v_call: TRBV5-1
cdr3_aa: CASSPVQGQETQYF

cdr3_length: 17
j_call: TRBJ2-2
v_call: TRBV28
cdr3_aa: CASSPSGRGQVTGELFF

cdr3_length: 19
j_call: TRBJ1-5
v_call: TRBV28
cdr3_aa: CASSREKPTDSYSNQPQHF

cdr3_length: 14
j_call: TRBJ2-7
v_call: TRBV24-1
cdr3_aa: CATSEGGRTYEQYF

cdr3_length: 16
j_call: TRBJ2-1
v_call: TRBV3-1/TRBV3-2
cdr3_aa: CASSLKLAGSYNEQFF

cdr3_length: 14
j_call: TRBJ1-3
v_call: TRBV14
cdr3_aa: CASSQFLSGNTIYF

cdr3_length: 14
j_call: TRBJ2-1
v_call: TRBV24-1
cdr3_aa: CATSDEAVYNEQFF

cdr3_length: 14
j_call: TRBJ1-2
v_call: TRBV19
cdr3_aa: CASSIFTFNYGYTF

cdr3_length: 15
j_call: TRBJ2-7
v_call: TRBV4-1
cdr3_aa: CASSPTGGGAYEQYF

cdr3_length: 16
j_call: TRBJ2-1
v_call: TRBV4-2
cdr3_aa: CASSQVGLAVNNEQFF

cdr3_length: 13
j_call: TRBJ2-1
v_call: TRBV7-3
cdr3_aa: CASSLTNRAEQFF

cdr3_length: 16
j_call: TRBJ1-2
v_call: TRBV24-1
cdr3_aa: CATSAYGTGSMGGYTF

cdr3_length: 14
j_call: TRBJ1-2
v_call: TRBV19
cdr3_aa: CASSIRDRVLGYTF

cdr3_length: 15
j_call: TRBJ1-1
v_call: TRBV30
cdr3_aa: CAWSVLPTANTEAFF

cdr3_length: 15
j_call: TRBJ2-5
v_call: TRBV9
cdr3_aa: CASSFGQGGQETQYF

cdr3_length: 12
j_call: TRBJ2-1
v_call: TRBV6-2/TRBV6-3
cdr3_aa: CASSPAGAGQFF

cdr3_length: 16
j_call: TRBJ2-1
v_call: TRBV5-4
cdr3_aa: CASSLGIGRVYNEQFF

cdr3_length: 16
j_call: TRBJ2-2
v_call: TRBV9
cdr3_aa: CASSARGGGNTGELFF

cdr3_length: 13
j_call: TRBJ2-7
v_call: TRBV28
cdr3_aa: CASPDCHSYEQYF

cdr3_length: 13
j_call: TRBJ1-2
v_call: TRBV25-1
cdr3_aa: CASSLTGIGGYTF

cdr3_length: 15
j_call: TRBJ1-6
v_call: TRBV5-6
cdr3_aa: CASSLAGQGYSPLHF

cdr3_length: 14
j_call: TRBJ1-4
v_call: TRBV30
cdr3_aa: CAWSAGTGGEKLFF

cdr3_length: 17
j_call: TRBJ2-3
v_call: TRBV3-1/TRBV3-2
cdr3_aa: CASSQGRGGSSADTQYF

cdr3_length: 13
j_call: TRBJ1-5
v_call: TRBV28
cdr3_aa: CASSQGNNQPQHF

cdr3_length: 15
j_call: TRBJ2-7
v_call: TRBV6-2/TRBV6-3
cdr3_aa: CASSYLAFDSYEQYF

cdr3_length: 11
j_call: TRBJ2-1
v_call: TRBV6-5
cdr3_aa: CATNRAGEQFF

cdr3_length: 14
j_call: TRBJ1-2
v_call: TRBV5-1
cdr3_aa: CASSPDGGGYGYTF

cdr3_length: 15
j_call: TRBJ1-1
v_call: TRBV12-5
cdr3_aa: CASGRGTGKGPEAFF

cdr3_length: 20
j_call: TRBJ1-2
v_call: TRBV5-3
cdr3_aa: CARSLHLRRGGDRFNYGYTF

cdr3_length: 15
j_call: TRBJ2-7
v_call: TRBV29-1
cdr3_aa: CSVNILTSGGYEQYF

cdr3_length: 15
j_call: TRBJ1-1
v_call: TRBV7-9
cdr3_aa: CASSLLQGMDTEAFF

cdr3_length: 15
j_call: TRBJ1-3
v_call: TRBV30
cdr3_aa: CAWREGMGQPKPIYF

cdr3_length: 17
j_call: TRBJ2-1
v_call: TRBV3-1/TRBV3-2
cdr3_aa: CASSQDVGGQGDNEQFF

cdr3_length: 16
j_call: TRBJ2-5
v_call: TRBV3-1/TRBV3-2
cdr3_aa: CASSQEGDSPQETQYF

cdr3_length: 14
j_call: TRBJ1-3
v_call: TRBV29-1
cdr3_aa: CSAEIRASGNTIYF

cdr3_length: 15
j_call: TRBJ2-7
v_call: TRBV7-6
cdr3_aa: CASSRTGQGAYEQYF

cdr3_length: 11
j_call: TRBJ2-1
v_call: TRBV12-3/TRBV12-4
cdr3_aa: CASSSGAEQFF

cdr3_length: 13
j_call: TRBJ1-1
v_call: TRBV12-5
cdr3_aa: CASGLYTGTEAFF

cdr3_length: 14
j_call: TRBJ2-7
v_call: TRBV19
cdr3_aa: CASSIFRDTYEQYF

cdr3_length: 16
j_call: TRBJ2-3
v_call: TRBV5-6
cdr3_aa: CASSWRDPGGTDTQYF

cdr3_length: 15
j_call: TRBJ1-3
v_call: TRBV12-5
cdr3_aa: CASGLGDSSGNTIYF

cdr3_length: 15
j_call: TRBJ1-6
v_call: TRBV9
cdr3_aa: CASSVEGGEGSPLHF

cdr3_length: 14
j_call: TRBJ2-7
v_call: TRBV5-6
cdr3_aa: CASSLPQVGYEQYF

cdr3_length: 15
j_call: TRBJ2-3
v_call: TRBV6-5
cdr3_aa: CASSTSGGDQDTQYF

cdr3_length: 12
j_call: TRBJ1-6
v_call: TRBV28
cdr3_aa: CASSQGQRHLHF